This T cell receptor beta chain was obtained from a study of glioma-infiltrating T cells after dendritic cell vaccination. The immunoSEQ assay amplified TCRB CDR3 from up to roughly 2 ug DNA. The PCR used 60 V beta and 13 J beta primers. Using immunoSEQ multiplex PCR, the repertoire was profiled, and TCRdb retains in-frame clones only, with some absent. Of 90,000 or so clones in the sample, approximately 80% were seen once. Time point meaning: after dendritic cell vaccination, including at tumor progression/relapse. Study-wide points: Longer survival after dendritic cell vaccination followed higher pretreatment TIL content. Higher TCR clonality did not directly relate to longer survival.

As to this clone: Antigen: not known.

The V and J ends lost 5 bases and 6 bases, in that order; junction bases with no gene match: 7. CDR3 size: 15 residues. Germline loops: CDR1 SEHNR, CDR2 FQNEAQ (reference sequence). This TCR derives from a human donor with glioblastoma. The sequences come from blood, collected after dendritic cell vaccination. This rearrangement joins TRBV7-9 to TRBJ2-1; the match to TRBD1 covers 10 bases. CDR3 sequence: CASSAGQGGLNEQFF. CDR3 nucleotide sequence: TGTGCCAGCAGCGCCGGACAGGGGGGGCTCAATGAGCAGTTCTTC.